This TCR beta chain derives from a study of beta chain features in type 1 diabetes. Expressed TCRB transcripts were sequenced because the entire RNA isolate underwent reverse transcription. Around 3.57 million reads was the average for naive, central memory and regulatory T cell samples. Assay used: immunoSEQ multiplex PCR; TCRdb lists only in-frame clones, some missing. This repertoire shows 150,000 to 200,000 clones, approximately 8.7% found once; its top ten account for roughly 0.72%. General study findings and limits: Shortening that was moderate but significant affected the TCRB CDR3s of Type 1 diabetes patients in all four CD4+ subsets. When VDJ junctions were examined, type 1 diabetes patients showed fewer insertions and more deletions.

V lost 2 bases and J 15 bases, leaving 20 bases between the germline ends. The CDR3 totals 14 residues. Germline assignment: CDR1 SEHNR and CDR2 FQNEAQ (reference sequence). As for this clone: What it binds is unknown.

The sequence came from a woman aged 25-40 years with type 1 diabetes. Material for sequencing was central memory CD4+ T cells from blood. The chain employs TRBV7-9 and TRBJ1-5; possible D gene TRBD1, 6 bases. The CDR3, as DNA: TGTGCCAGCAGCTTACGGCAGGGGATTCAATCCTTGCATTTT. The encoded protein is CASSLRQGIQSLHF.